These T cell receptor beta chains were read from a single sample in a study of somatic mutations in cytotoxic T cells in rheumatoid arthritis. Only in-frame clones appear in the TCRdb table, and some are missing; sequencing was by immunoSEQ multiplex PCR. The top ten clones hold approximately 12% of a sample with around 16,000 clones, around 77% of them seen once. The sequencing input was CD8+ T cells sorted from blood. The receptor source for this set is an adult with rheumatoid arthritis. The CDR3 runs from the conserved cysteine through the conserved F or W. D genes are given only for firm matches. Size is stated for part of the rows, as once, few or many counts, or as a class when the clone is expanded.

D,size,J,V,DNA,CDR3
NA,NA,TRBJ1-5,TRBV10-2,TGCGCCAGCAGTACGGGGGGTGGCAATCAGCCCCAGCATTTT,CASSTGGGNQPQHF
NA,NA,TRBJ2-3,TRBV2,TGTGCCAGCAGGACCCCTTGGGGAAAGGAGGTGGATACGCAGTATTTT,CASRTPWGKEVDTQYF
NA,NA,TRBJ1-1,TRBV6-5,TGTGCCAGCAGTTACCCGGGGTCCCGGTCGGGGGCTTTCTTT,CASSYPGSRSGAFF
NA,NA,TRBJ2-1,TRBV7-9,TGTGCCAGCAGCTTAAGGGACCTCAACACTTACAATGAGCAGTTCTTC,CASSLRDLNTYNEQFF
NA,NA,TRBJ2-5,TRBV10-1,TGCGCCAGCAGTGAGCGTCAGAATGAGGAGACCCAGTACTTC,CASSERQNEETQYF
NA,NA,TRBJ2-7,TRBV5-4,TGTGCCAGCAGCTTAGACAACCCCTACGAGCAGTACTTC,CASSLDNPYEQYF
NA,NA,TRBJ2-5,TRBV14,TGTGCCAGCAGCCCTGGACACTTTCAAGAGACCCAGTACTTC,CASSPGHFQETQYF
NA,NA,TRBJ2-2,TRBV30,TGTGCCGCCCCAGCTAGGGAAGCGAACACCGGGGAGCTGTTTTTT,CAAPAREANTGELFF
TRBD2,NA,TRBJ2-1,TRBV2,TGTGCCAGCAGGGCCACGCCAGCGGGGGGGCCTAATGAGCAGTTCTTC,CASRATPAGGPNEQFF
NA,NA,TRBJ1-3,TRBV11-2,TGTGCCAGCAGCTTCGGCAGCTCTGGAAACACCATATATTTT,CASSFGSSGNTIYF
NA,few,TRBJ1-5,TRBV10-3,TGTGCCTCCTTACCGGAGGGGAGACATCAGCCCCAGCATTTT,CASLPEGRHQPQHF
TRBD2,NA,TRBJ2-3,TRBV6-4,TGTGCCAGCAGTGACCTCAGCGGGGGTTTGGGCACAGATACGCAGTATTTT,CASSDLSGGLGTDTQYF
NA,NA,TRBJ1-5,TRBV11-2,TGTGCCAGCAGGACGAACGTAGGCAGTGAGCCCCAGCATTTT,CASRTNVGSEPQHF
TRBD1,NA,TRBJ2-7,TRBV7-6,TGTGCCAGCAGCGACAGGGGGAGCTCCTACGAGCAGTACTTC,CASSDRGSSYEQYF
NA,NA,TRBJ1-5,TRBV4-1,TGCGCCAGCAGCCAAGTTTGGGGTCCCAATCAGCCCCAGCATTTT,CASSQVWGPNQPQHF
NA,once,TRBJ1-2,TRBV6-5,TGCGCCAGCAGCTCCGGGACATATGGCTACACCTTC,CASSSGTYGYTF
NA,NA,TRBJ2-1,TRBV7-2,TGTGCCAGCAGCTTAGTTCGATACAATGAGCAGTTCTTC,CASSLVRYNEQFF
TRBD2,once,TRBJ2-3,TRBV6-1,TGTGCCAGCAGTGACGGAGCGGGGGGGCTTCTGAATACGCAGTATTTT,CASSDGAGGLLNTQYF
TRBD1,NA,TRBJ1-5,TRBV7-6,TGTGCCAGCAGCTTAGCGTCGGCAGGGGGCCCTAGCAATCAGCCCCAGCATTTT,CASSLASAGGPSNQPQHF